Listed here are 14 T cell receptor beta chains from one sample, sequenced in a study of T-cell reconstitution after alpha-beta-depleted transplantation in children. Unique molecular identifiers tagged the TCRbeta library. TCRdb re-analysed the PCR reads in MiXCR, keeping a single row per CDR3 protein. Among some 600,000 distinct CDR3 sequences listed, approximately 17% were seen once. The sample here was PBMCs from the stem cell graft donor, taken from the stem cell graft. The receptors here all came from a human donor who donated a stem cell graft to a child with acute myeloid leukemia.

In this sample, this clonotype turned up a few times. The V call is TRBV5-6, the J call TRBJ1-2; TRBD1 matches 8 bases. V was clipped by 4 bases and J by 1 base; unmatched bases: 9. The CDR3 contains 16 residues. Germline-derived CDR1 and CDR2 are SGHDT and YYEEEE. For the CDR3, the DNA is TGTGCCAGCAGCCCAGAGGAACAGGGGGTTAACTATGGCTACACCTTC. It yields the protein CASSPEEQGVNYGYTF.

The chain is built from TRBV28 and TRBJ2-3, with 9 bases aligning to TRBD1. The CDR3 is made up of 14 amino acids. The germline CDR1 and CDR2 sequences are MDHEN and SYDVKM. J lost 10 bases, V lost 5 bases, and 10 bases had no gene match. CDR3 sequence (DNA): TGTGCCAGCAGTAGACGACAGGGGGTAATCTCGCAGTATTTT. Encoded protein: CASSRRQGVISQYF.

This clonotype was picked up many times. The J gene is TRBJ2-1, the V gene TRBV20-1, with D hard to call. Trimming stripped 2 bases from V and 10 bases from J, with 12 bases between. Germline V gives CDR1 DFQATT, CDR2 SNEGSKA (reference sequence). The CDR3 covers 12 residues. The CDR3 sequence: CSARIRGPEQFF. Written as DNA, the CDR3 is TGCAGTGCTAGAATCCGTGGGCCAGAGCAGTTCTTC.

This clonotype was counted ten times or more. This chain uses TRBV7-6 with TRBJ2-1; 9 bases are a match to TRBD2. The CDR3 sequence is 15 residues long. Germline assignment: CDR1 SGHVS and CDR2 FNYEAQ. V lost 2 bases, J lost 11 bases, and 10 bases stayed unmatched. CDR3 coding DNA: TGTGCCAGCAGCTTACCGACTAGCGGCGAGATCAAGCAGTTCTTC. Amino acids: CASSLPTSGEIKQFF. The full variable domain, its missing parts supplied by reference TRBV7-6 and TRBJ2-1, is GAGVSQSPRYKVTKRGQDVALRCDPISGHVSLYWYRQALGQGPEFLTYFNYEAQQDKSGLPNDRFSAERPEGSISTLTIQRTEQRDSAMYRCASSLPTSGEIKQFFGPGTRLTVL.

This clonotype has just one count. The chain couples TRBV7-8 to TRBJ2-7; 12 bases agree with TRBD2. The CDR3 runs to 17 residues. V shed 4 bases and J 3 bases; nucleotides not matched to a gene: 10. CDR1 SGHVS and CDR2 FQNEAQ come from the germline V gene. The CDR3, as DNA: TGTGCCAGCAGCTACGGGACTAGCGGGCCAAAAAACTACGAGCAGTACTTC. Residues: CASSYGTSGPKNYEQYF.

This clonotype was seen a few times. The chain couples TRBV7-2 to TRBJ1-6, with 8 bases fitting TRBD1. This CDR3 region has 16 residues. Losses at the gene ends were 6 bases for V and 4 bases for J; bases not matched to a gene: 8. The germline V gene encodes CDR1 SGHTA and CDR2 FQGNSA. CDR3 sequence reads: CASRKDRGSYNSPLHF. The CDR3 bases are TGTGCCAGCAGAAAAGACAGGGGATCATATAATTCACCCCTCCACTTT.

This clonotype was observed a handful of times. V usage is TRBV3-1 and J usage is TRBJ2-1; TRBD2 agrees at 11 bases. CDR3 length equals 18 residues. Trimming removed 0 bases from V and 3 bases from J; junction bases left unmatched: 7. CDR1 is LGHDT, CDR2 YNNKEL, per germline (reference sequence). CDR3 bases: TGTGCCAGCAGCCAAGAGTTAGCGGGGGGGGCTTTCTACAATGAGCAGTTCTTC. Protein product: CASSQELAGGAFYNEQFF.

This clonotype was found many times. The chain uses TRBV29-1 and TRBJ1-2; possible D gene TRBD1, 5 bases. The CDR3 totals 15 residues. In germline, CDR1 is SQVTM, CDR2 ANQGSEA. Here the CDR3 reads CRAGGVRLTNYGYTF. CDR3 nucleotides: TGCAGGGCCGGAGGGGTACGGTTAACTAACTATGGCTACACCTTC.

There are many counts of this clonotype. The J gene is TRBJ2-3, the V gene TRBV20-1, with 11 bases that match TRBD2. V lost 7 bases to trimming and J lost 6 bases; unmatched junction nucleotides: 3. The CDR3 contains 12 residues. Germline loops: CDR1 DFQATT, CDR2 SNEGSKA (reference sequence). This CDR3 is CSVAGGPDTQYF. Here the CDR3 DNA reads TGCAGTGTAGCGGGGGGGCCCGATACGCAGTATTTT.

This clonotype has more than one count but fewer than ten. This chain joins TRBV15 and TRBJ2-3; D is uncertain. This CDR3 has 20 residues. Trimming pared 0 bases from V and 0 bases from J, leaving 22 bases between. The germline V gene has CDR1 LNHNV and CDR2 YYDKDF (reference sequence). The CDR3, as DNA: TGTGCCACCAGCAGAGATTACCCGGACGCCGCTCTCCTTAGCACAGATACGCAGTATTTT. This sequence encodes CATSRDYPDAALLSTDTQYF.

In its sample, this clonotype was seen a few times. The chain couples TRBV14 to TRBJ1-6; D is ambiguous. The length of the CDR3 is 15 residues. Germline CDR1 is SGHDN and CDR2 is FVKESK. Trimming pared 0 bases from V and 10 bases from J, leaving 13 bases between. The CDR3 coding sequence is TGTGCCAGCAGCCAAGATCCAGCCCCTCCATCACCCCTCCACTTT. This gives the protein CASSQDPAPPSPLHF.

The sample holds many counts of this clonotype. The DNA for the CDR3 is TGCAGTGCCGCCCGTCCGGGACAGGGGGCTACGGGAGAGACCCAGTACTTC. Its protein is CSAARPGQGATGETQYF. V is TRBV20-1 and J is TRBJ2-5; 12 nucleotides match TRBD1. In germline, CDR1 is DFQATT, CDR2 SNEGSKA (reference sequence). V dropped 6 bases and J dropped 4; count of bases not matched to a gene: 15. CDR3 length: 17 residues.

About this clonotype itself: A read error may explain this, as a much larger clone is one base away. In DNA, the CDR3 is TGCAGTGCTAGCGTGCCCCCGCGGGATAAGCAGTTCTTC. Amino acids: CSASVPPRDKQFF. V and J are TRBV20-1 and TRBJ2-1, with a possible D match to TRBD2 (6 bases). The CDR3 runs to 13 residues. CDR1 and CDR2 from the germline V gene are DFQATT and SNEGSKA (reference sequence). Trimming left V 3 bases short and J 11 bases short, with 17 bases between.

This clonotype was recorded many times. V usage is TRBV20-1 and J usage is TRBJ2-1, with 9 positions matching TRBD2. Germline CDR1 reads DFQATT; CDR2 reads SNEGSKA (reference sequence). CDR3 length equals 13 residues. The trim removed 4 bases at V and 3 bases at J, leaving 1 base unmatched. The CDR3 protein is CSAISGGYNEQFF. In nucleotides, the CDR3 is TGCAGTGCTATTAGCGGGGGCTACAATGAGCAGTTCTTC.